This is a list of T cell receptor beta chains from one sample in a study of cytomegalovirus exposure and HLA in healthy donors. The assay was immunoSEQ multiplex PCR, and TCRdb's table has in-frame clones only and misses some. The sample consists of about 210,000 clones, 60% to 80% of them appearing once. What was sequenced was PBMCs. These receptors came from a male donor in good health and CMV-seronegative. The CDR3 runs from the conserved cysteine through the conserved F or W. A D gene is named only where the DNA matches it firmly. Size is omitted from some rows. Given values are once, few, many or a class for expanded clones.

v_gene	abundance	j_gene	d_gene	CDR3aa	CDR3nt
TRBV7-8	few	TRBJ1-3	TRBD1	CASSQTTSTGRGNTIYF	TGTGCCAGCAGCCAAACCACCTCGACAGGGAGGGGAAACACCATATATTTT
TRBV30	few	TRBJ1-2	-	CAWSVAGVYGYTF	TGTGCCTGGAGTGTAGCAGGGGTCTATGGCTACACCTTC
TRBV28	-	TRBJ1-5	-	CASSRDQGSNQPQHF	TGTGCCAGCAGTCGGGACCAGGGGAGCAATCAGCCCCAGCATTTT
TRBV10-2	few	TRBJ2-7	-	CASRPSGLSYEQYF	TGCGCCAGCAGACCAAGCGGTCTAAGCTACGAGCAGTACTTC
TRBV19	-	TRBJ1-2	-	CASSIWETWSYF	TGTGCCAGTAGTATATGGGAGACTTGGTCCTACTTC
TRBV6-6	-	TRBJ1-2	TRBD1	CASSDPGQANYGYTF	TGTGCCAGCAGTGACCCAGGACAGGCTAACTATGGCTACACCTTC
TRBV6-1	-	TRBJ2-5	-	CASNGAGWEETQYF	TGTGCCAGCAATGGGGCGGGGTGGGAAGAGACCCAGTACTTC
TRBV11-3	once	TRBJ2-1	-	CASSLSPWEGRAGDEQFF	TGTGCCAGCAGCTTAAGCCCTTGGGAAGGGAGGGCAGGGGATGAGCAGTTCTTC
TRBV28	-	TRBJ2-1	TRBD2	CASSLTSGDPSYNEQFF	TGTGCCAGCAGTTTAACTAGCGGAGACCCGTCCTACAATGAGCAGTTCTTC
TRBV9	-	TRBJ1-2	-	CASSVSRTDYGYTF	TGTGCCAGCAGCGTGAGCAGGACAGACTATGGCTACACCTTC
TRBV18	-	TRBJ1-1	TRBD1	CASSLRGRLDTEAFF	TGTGCCAGCTCGCTCAGGGGGCGCTTGGACACTGAAGCTTTCTTT
TRBV6-5	-	TRBJ2-2	TRBD2	CASSYGLAVMAGELFF	TGTGCCAGCAGTTATGGACTAGCGGTTATGGCCGGGGAGCTGTTTTTT
TRBV6-1	-	TRBJ1-5	-	CAIKQGVSNQPQHF	TGTGCCATTAAACAGGGAGTGAGCAATCAGCCCCAGCATTTT
TRBV5-6	-	TRBJ2-5	-	CASSLVGSETQYF	TGTGCCAGCAGCTTGGTCGGTAGCGAGACCCAGTACTTC
TRBV7-9	-	TRBJ2-7	TRBD2	CASSLWGGRSYEQYF	TGTGCCAGCAGCTTATGGGGGGGAAGGTCCTACGAGCAGTACTTC
TRBV9	-	TRBJ2-1	-	CASSVAGGGDEQFF	TGTGCCAGCAGCGTAGCGGGGGGCGGGGATGAGCAGTTCTTC
TRBV4-2	-	TRBJ2-5	TRBD1	CASSQEGGRETQYF	TGTGCCAGCAGCCAAGAAGGGGGCAGGGAGACCCAGTACTTC